This TCR beta chain was identified during a study of blood T cell repertoires in COVID-19. Study-wide background: Sample material is recorded as cDNA or gDNA derived from T cells, B-cell-depleted T cells, or PBMCs.

Produced via immunoSEQ multiplex PCR; TCRdb's table is partial and in-frame only. The data contain tens of thousands of clones, about nine tenths of them singletons. The germline V gene has CDR1 KGHDR and CDR2 SFDVKD. The CDR3 covers 16 residues. The V end was cut by 3 bases, the J end by 6 bases, with 16 bases between. This receptor was identified in a man between 60 and 70 years old with active COVID-19. The sequenced sample consisted of peripheral blood. The chain combines TRBV24-1 with TRBJ1-4, with unresolved D. CDR3 coding DNA: TGTGCCACCAGTGATAATTACTGCTTCATAGATGAAAAACTGTTTTTT. Its protein is CATSDNYCFIDEKLFF.